A single TCR beta chain is shown here with its context. The data originate from a study of blood T cell repertoires in COVID-19. Background on the study: Sites across the United States, Italy and Spain contributed samples from acute and convalescent COVID-19. T cells, B-cell-depleted T cells, or PBMCs provided the cDNA or gDNA that served as material.

After removal of 1 base from V and 4 bases from J, the junction contained 6 bases not matched to a gene. Per germline, CDR1 LGHNA and CDR2 YNFKEQ. CDR3 length: 15 residues. In the authors' workflow: Nucleated cell counts were estimated from reference gene primer amplification. The assay was immunoSEQ multiplex PCR, and TCRdb's table has in-frame clones only and misses some. That table furnishes V, J and clone size, whereas the DNA furnished D and trimming. The sample yields about 240,000 clones, approximately 85% seen once. The origin of this receptor is a man between 45 and 60 years old with acute or convalescent COVID-19. Sample: peripheral blood. V is TRBV4-2 and J is TRBJ1-1, with 7 bases fitting TRBD1. The CDR3 sequence is CASSQGLQGRTEAFF. Here the CDR3 DNA reads TGTGCCAGCAGCCAAGGCCTACAGGGGCGCACTGAAGCTTTCTTT.